The entry below describes one T cell receptor beta chain. The CDR3 spans 12 residues. Germline V gene lookup returns CDR1 MGHRA and CDR2 YSYEKL. V was clipped by 4 bases and J by 8 bases, with 11 bases between them. These data are taken from a study of human T cells and chemical hapten exposure. At the level of the study: Donors were sensitized with 2% DPC on the upper inner arm.

Regarding time point: patch test 3, about 24 weeks after DPC sensitization. The treatment: therapeutic diphenylcyclopropenone sensitization with weekly scalp DPC. Methods used by the authors: Ranging from about 20,000 to 700,000, TCR counts per sample had a median value of 95,638. TCRdb used MiXCR to reprocess the RACE reads, holding one entry per CDR3 protein. TCRdb's processing, not the authors' own work, is the source of the V and J calls. The table lists about 160,000 distinct CDR3 sequences, 25% to 35% of them singletons. The source material was whole blood, sampled in connection with sensitization to the hapten diphenylcyclopropenone (DPC). The sequence derives from a woman aged 18-35 years with alopecia areata. Some clones in this sample may be carry-over from other donors' samples. The chain uses TRBV4-1 and TRBJ1-1, with D uncertain. The CDR3: CASSLPRSEAFF. CDR3 coding DNA: TGCGCCAGCAGCCTCCCCCGGTCAGAAGCTTTCTTT.